The 13 T cell receptor beta chains below come from one sample, sequenced in a study of blood T cell repertoires in COVID-19. Profiled with immunoSEQ multiplex PCR; TCRdb holds only in-frame clones, not every one. The data contain around 130,000 clones, 88% of them singletons. The sample taken for sequencing was peripheral blood. These receptors all come from a man in his sixties with active or convalescent COVID-19.

The sample holds one count of this clone. This chain joins TRBV18 and TRBJ1-1; D is possibly TRBD1 (5 bases). The length of the CDR3 is 14 residues. CDR1 is KGHSH, CDR2 LQKENI, per germline. V was pared by 6 bases and J by 1 base, with 12 bases between. The CDR3 sequence is CASSPLGGNTEAFF. The CDR3, as DNA: TGTGCCAGCTCTCCTCTCGGGGGGAACACTGAAGCTTTCTTT.

This rearrangement joins TRBV7-2 to TRBJ2-7; 9 bases are a match to TRBD2. Germline values: CDR1 SGHTA, CDR2 FQGNSA. The CDR3 totals 14 residues. The trim removed 5 bases at V and 3 bases at J, leaving 5 bases unmatched. The CDR3 sequence is CASSPTSGRYEQYF. Written as DNA, the CDR3 is TGTGCCAGCAGCCCTACTAGCGGGCGCTACGAGCAGTACTTC.

This chain links TRBV19 with TRBJ2-1, with 8 positions matching TRBD2. The V segment lost 4 bases and the J segment 8 bases; nucleotides outside the gene matches: 10. Germline V gene sequence: CDR1 LNHDA, CDR2 SQIVND (reference sequence). This CDR3 comprises 15 residues. This CDR3 is CASSTSSGSGDEQFF. The CDR3, as DNA: TGTGCCAGTAGTACGTCGAGCGGGAGTGGCGATGAGCAGTTCTTC.

The V gene is TRBV9, the J gene TRBJ2-2, with TRBD1 identical over 7 bases. Germline assignment: CDR1 SGDLS and CDR2 YYNGEE. The CDR3 contains 17 residues. Losses at the gene ends were 4 bases for V and 5 bases for J; bases not matched to a gene: 14. The CDR3 bases are TGTGCCAGCAGCCCTAATCGACAGGGTACAAGGACCGGGGAGCTGTTTTTT. This encodes CASSPNRQGTRTGELFF.

V gene TRBV28 combines with J gene TRBJ2-5, with 8 bases identical to TRBD1. This CDR3 comprises 15 residues. Germline V gene sequence: CDR1 MDHEN, CDR2 SYDVKM. The J segment lost 1 base and the V segment lost 5 bases, leaving 6 bases of the junction unmatched. CDR3 protein: CASSRTGTPQETQYF. DNA of the CDR3: TGTGCCAGCAGTCGGACAGGGACCCCCCAAGAGACCCAGTACTTC.

The chain couples TRBV7-8 to TRBJ2-2; TRBD2 might be the D (6 bases). Trimming left V 5 bases short and J 6 bases short, with 22 bases between. There are 17 residues in the CDR3. From germline, CDR1 is SGHVS and CDR2 FQNEAQ. CDR3 in DNA: TGTGCCAGCAGCCTTCAAAGCACAGGCCGCGGGGCCGGGGAGCTGTTTTTT. It is translated as CASSLQSTGRGAGELFF.

The chain couples TRBV6-5 to TRBJ1-1, with TRBD1 as a possible D gene (6 bases). Germline V gene sequence: CDR1 MNHEY, CDR2 SVGAGI. V was trimmed by 6 bases and J by 1 base, leaving 9 bases between them. The CDR3 spans 13 residues. The CDR3: CASRVQGNTEAFF. The CDR3 bases are TGTGCCAGCAGGGTACAGGGGAACACTGAAGCTTTCTTT.

V is TRBV5-6 and J is TRBJ1-6; 11 nucleotides line up with TRBD1. J lost 6 bases, V lost 4 bases, and 6 bases had no gene match. The CDR3 covers 16 residues. Per the germline V gene, CDR1 is SGHDT and CDR2 is YYEEEE. The CDR3 is CASSQDRGRGNSPLHF. In DNA, the CDR3 is TGTGCCAGCAGCCAGGACAGGGGGCGCGGTAATTCACCCCTCCACTTT.

The chain uses TRBV6-5 and TRBJ2-2; perhaps TRBD2 as D (6 bases). Trimming pared 0 bases from V and 6 bases from J, leaving 14 bases between. Germline V CDR1 and CDR2: MNHEY, SVGAGI. The CDR3 is made up of 16 amino acids. The CDR3 DNA reads as TGTGCCAGCAGTTACTCGTGGAGGGCTGACTCCGGGGAGCTGTTTTTT. It encodes CASSYSWRADSGELFF.

The chain recombines TRBV11-2 with TRBJ2-2, with 7 bases aligning to TRBD1. This CDR3 is built from 15 residues. The ends lost 4 bases at V and 4 bases at J; junction bases unmatched: 6. CDR1 SGHAT and CDR2 FQNNGV come from the germline V gene. The CDR3 DNA sequence: TGTGCCAGCAGCTGGGGACAGCTTCGCACCGGGGAGCTGTTTTTT. Amino acid sequence: CASSWGQLRTGELFF.

The chain links TRBV6-5 to TRBJ1-5, with 10 bases identical to TRBD1. CDR3 length equals 14 residues. The V and J ends lost 8 bases and 7 bases, in that order; junction bases with no gene match: 8. Per germline, CDR1 MNHEY and CDR2 SVGAGI. In nucleotides, the CDR3 is TGTGCCAGCGATCCGGGACAGGGGAAACAGCCCCAGCATTTT. Protein sequence: CASDPGQGKQPQHF.

CDR3 coding DNA: TGTGCCAGCAGCCCCCGTAGAGAGATTGAAGCTTTCTTT. The encoded protein is CASSPRREIEAFF. The chain joins TRBV7-2 to TRBJ1-1; the D is unclear. Trimming took 5 bases from V and 7 from J, leaving 14 bases between them. The CDR3 length is 13 residues. Germline CDR1 SGHTA, CDR2 FQGNSA.

V gene TRBV6-5 combines with J gene TRBJ2-7; a weak D match, TRBD2 (6 bases). Looked up from germline, CDR1 is MNHEY and CDR2 is SVGAGI. This CDR3 has 14 residues. Trimming shortened V by 11 bases and J by 1 base, and 18 bases separated the two germline ends. The DNA for the CDR3 is TGTGCCGTGAAAACAGGCGGGACGTCCTACGAGCAGTACTTC. Translating gives CAVKTGGTSYEQYF.